This TCR beta chain is from a study of shared clonotypes between healthy human individuals. At the level of the study: The cohort had two women and three men, ages 18 to 49.

General observations from the study: Blood alone was sampled, and tissue repertoires likely differ. Among donors, sharing of clonotypes was expected to be affected by sequencing depth.

Naive CD8 cells, CD45RO-negative and positively selected for CCR7, excluded terminally differentiated effector memory CD45RA+ cells. Healthy adults negative for HIV, lacking recent acute infections or vaccinations, served as donors. CDR1 LNHDA and CDR2 SQIVND come from the germline V gene (reference sequence). The CDR3 is 16 residues long. The ends lost 3 bases at V and 4 bases at J; junction bases unmatched: 2. Only in-frame clones appear in the TCRdb table, and some are missing; sequencing was by immunoSEQ multiplex PCR. The sample lists millions of clones; about 92% were seen once. About this clone: Its specificity is unknown.

The sequence came from a man aged 18 to 29 in good health. Some clones in this sample may be carry-over from other donors' samples. The sample consisted of naive CD8+ T cells from PBMCs. This rearrangement joins TRBV19 to TRBJ2-6, with TRBD1 identical over 11 bases. Here the CDR3 DNA reads TGTGCCAGTAGTATGGACAGGGGGCGCGGGGCCAACGTCCTGACTTTC. Amino acid sequence: CASSMDRGRGANVLTF.